This record concerns one TCR beta chain sequence. Its antigen is unknown. This table comes from immunoSEQ multiplex PCR, and its TCRdb copy is limited to in-frame clones, with some not included. Of roughly 50,000 clones in the sample, roughly 88% were seen once. This entry comes from a study of OX40 agonist ivuxolimab in advanced cancers. Study-level background: Patients were infused with ivuxolimab every 2 weeks at 0.01 to 10 mg/kg.

V lost 2 bases and J lost 8; bases outside the gene matches: 5. CDR3 length equals 14 residues. Germline V gene data show CDR1 as MNHEY and CDR2 as SMNVEV (reference sequence). Broader study findings: CD8+ T cells were the subset that, on average, had more expanded clones than CD4+.

The material sequenced was CD4+ or CD8+ T cells sorted from blood, taken in a trial of the OX40 agonist ivuxolimab. The receptor was derived from an adult with an advanced solid tumor such as melanoma, head and neck, liver or kidney cancer. V gene TRBV27 combines with J gene TRBJ1-4; 7 nucleotides agree with TRBD1. The CDR3 loop reads CASSLNRGQEKLFF. Here the CDR3 DNA reads TGTGCCAGCAGTTTAAACAGGGGCCAAGAAAAACTGTTTTTT.